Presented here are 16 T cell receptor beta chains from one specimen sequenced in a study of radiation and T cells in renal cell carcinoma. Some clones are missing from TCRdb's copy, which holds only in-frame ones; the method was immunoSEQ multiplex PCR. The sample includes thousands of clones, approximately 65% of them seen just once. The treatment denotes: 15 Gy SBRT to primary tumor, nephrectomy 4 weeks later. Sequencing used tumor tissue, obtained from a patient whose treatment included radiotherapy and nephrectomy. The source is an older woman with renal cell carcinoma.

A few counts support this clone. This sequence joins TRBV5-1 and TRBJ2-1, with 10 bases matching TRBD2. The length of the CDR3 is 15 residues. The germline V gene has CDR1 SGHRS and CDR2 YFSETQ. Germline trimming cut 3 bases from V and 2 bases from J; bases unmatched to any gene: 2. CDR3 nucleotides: TGCGCCAGCAGCTCGAGCGGGGGGGCCTACAATGAGCAGTTCTTC. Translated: CASSSSGGAYNEQFF.

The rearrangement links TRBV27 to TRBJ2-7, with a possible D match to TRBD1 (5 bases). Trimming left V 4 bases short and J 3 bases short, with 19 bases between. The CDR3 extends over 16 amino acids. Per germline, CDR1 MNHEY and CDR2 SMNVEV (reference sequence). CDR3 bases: TGTGCCAGCAGTTATAAAGGGCCCTTTCAGGGCTACGAGCAGTACTTC. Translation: CASSYKGPFQGYEQYF.

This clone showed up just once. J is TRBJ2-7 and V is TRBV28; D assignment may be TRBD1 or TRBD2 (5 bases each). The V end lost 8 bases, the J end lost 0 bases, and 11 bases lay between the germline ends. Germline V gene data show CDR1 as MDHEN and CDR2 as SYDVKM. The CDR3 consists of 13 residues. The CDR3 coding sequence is TGTGCCAGCGAGGGGAGTCCCTCCTACGAGCAGTACTTC. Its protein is CASEGSPSYEQYF.

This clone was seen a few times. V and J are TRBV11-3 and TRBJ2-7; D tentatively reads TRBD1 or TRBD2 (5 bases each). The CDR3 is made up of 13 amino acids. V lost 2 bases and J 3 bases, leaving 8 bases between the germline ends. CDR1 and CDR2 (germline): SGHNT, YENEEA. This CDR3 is CASSLRDGYEQYF. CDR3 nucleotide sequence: TGTGCCAGCAGCTTAAGGGACGGCTACGAGCAGTACTTC.

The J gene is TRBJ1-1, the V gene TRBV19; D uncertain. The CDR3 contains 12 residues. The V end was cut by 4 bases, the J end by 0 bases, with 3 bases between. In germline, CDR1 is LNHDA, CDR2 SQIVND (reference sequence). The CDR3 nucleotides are TGTGCCAGTAGTAACCTGAACACTGAAGCTTTCTTT. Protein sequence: CASSNLNTEAFF.

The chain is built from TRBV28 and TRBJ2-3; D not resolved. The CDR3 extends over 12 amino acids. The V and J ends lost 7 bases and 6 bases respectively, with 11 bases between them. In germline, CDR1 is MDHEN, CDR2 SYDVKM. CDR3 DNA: TGTGCCAGCAAACCCCCTTTCGATACGCAGTATTTT. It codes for CASKPPFDTQYF.

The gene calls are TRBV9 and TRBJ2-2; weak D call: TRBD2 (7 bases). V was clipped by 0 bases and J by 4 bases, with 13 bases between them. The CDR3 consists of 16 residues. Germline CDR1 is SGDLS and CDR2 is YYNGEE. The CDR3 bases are TGTGCCAGCAGCGTAGTCGGGGGGCCTGGCACCGGGGAGCTGTTTTTT. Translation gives CASSVVGGPGTGELFF.

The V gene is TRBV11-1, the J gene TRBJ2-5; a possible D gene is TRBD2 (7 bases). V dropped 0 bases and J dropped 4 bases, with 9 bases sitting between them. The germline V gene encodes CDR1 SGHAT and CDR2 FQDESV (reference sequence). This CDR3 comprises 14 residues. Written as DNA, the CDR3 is TGTGCCAGCAGCTTAGCGGGGGGGCCAGAGACCCAGTACTTC. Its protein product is CASSLAGGPETQYF.

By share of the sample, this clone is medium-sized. Here the CDR3 DNA reads TGCGCCAGCGGGACGGGCACAGATACGCAGTATTTT. Its translation: CASGTGTDTQYF. V usage is TRBV5-1 and J usage is TRBJ2-3; D possibly matches TRBD1 or TRBD2 (5 bases each). Germline assignment: CDR1 SGHRS and CDR2 YFSETQ. The CDR3 length is 12 residues. The V gene lost 7 bases and the J gene lost 1 base, with 7 bases spanning the gap.

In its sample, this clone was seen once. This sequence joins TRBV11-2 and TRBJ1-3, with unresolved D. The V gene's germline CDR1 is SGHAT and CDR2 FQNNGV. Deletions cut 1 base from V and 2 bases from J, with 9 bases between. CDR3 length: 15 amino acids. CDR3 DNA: TGTGCCAGCAGCTTAGGGAGCACAGCTGGAAACACCATATATTTT. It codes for CASSLGSTAGNTIYF.

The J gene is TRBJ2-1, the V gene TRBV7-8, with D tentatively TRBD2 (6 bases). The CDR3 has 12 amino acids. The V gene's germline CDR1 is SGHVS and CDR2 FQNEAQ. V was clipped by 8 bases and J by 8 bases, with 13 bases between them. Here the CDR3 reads CASGTLGHEQFF. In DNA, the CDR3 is TGTGCCAGCGGGACTCTTGGTCATGAGCAGTTCTTC.

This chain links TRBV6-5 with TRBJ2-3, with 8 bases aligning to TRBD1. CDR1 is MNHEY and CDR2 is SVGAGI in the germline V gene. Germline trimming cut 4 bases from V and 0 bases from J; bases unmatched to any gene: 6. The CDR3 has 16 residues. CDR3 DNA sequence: TGTGCCAGCAGTTTACATCAGGGGGCTAGCACAGATACGCAGTATTTT. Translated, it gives CASSLHQGASTDTQYF.

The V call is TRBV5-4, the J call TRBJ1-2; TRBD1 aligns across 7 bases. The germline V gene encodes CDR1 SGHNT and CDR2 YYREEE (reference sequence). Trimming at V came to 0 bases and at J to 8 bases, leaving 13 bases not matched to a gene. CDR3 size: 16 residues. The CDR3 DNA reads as TGTGCCAGCAGCTTGGGAGACAGGGCGCATGTTCGAGGCTACACCTTC. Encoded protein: CASSLGDRAHVRGYTF.

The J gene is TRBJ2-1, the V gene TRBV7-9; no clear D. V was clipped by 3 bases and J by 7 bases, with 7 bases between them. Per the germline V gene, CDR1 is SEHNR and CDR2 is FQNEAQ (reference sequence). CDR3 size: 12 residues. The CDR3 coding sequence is TGTGCCAGCAGCTTTCGGTTTAATGAGCAGTTCTTC. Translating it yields CASSFRFNEQFF.

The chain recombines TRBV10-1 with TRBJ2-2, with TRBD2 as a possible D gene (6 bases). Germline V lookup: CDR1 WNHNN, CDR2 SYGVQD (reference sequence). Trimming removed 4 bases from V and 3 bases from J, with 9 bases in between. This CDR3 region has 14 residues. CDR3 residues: CASSGVADTGELFF. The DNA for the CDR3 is TGCGCCAGCAGTGGGGTAGCGGACACCGGGGAGCTGTTTTTT.

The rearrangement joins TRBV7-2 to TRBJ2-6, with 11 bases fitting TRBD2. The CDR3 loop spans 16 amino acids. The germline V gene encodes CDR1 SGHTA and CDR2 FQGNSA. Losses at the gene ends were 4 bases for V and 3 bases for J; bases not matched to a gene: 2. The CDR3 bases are TGTGCCAGCAGCTACGGACTAGCGGGTGGGGCCAACGTCCTGACTTTC. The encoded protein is CASSYGLAGGANVLTF. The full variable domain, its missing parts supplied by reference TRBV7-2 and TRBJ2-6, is GAGVSQSPSNKVTEKGKDVELRCDPISGHTALYWYRQSLGQGLEFLIYFQGNSAPDKSGLPSDRFSAERTGGSVSTLTIQRTQQEDSAVYLCASSYGLAGGANVLTFGAGSRLTVL.